Presented here are 23 T cell receptor beta chains from one specimen sequenced in a study of blood T cell repertoires in COVID-19. Sequencing was performed with immunoSEQ multiplex PCR; in TCRdb, only in-frame clones are kept and a portion is missing. In the table there are 36,000 or so clones, roughly 88% of which are singletons. The sequencing sample was made of peripheral blood. These receptors were obtained from a woman in her 70s with active COVID-19.

The genes are TRBV4-3 and TRBJ2-4; 10 nucleotides agree with TRBD2. The CDR3 is made up of 18 amino acids. Germline V gene sequence: CDR1 LGHNA, CDR2 YSLEER. V shed 0 bases, J shed 12 bases, and the junction held 17 bases outside the gene matches. The CDR3 sequence is CASSQDALAGLGVLTQYF. The CDR3, as DNA: TGCGCCAGCAGCCAAGATGCACTAGCGGGGCTGGGGGTTCTTACTCAGTACTTC.

The chain uses TRBV29-1 and TRBJ2-3, with no clear D. V was shortened by 3 bases and J by 3 bases, with 4 bases between the two germline ends. The CDR3 consists of 11 residues. CDR1 SQVTM and CDR2 ANQGSEA come from the germline V gene. CDR3 protein: CSVETTDTQYF. In DNA form, the CDR3 reads TGCAGCGTTGAGACTACAGATACGCAGTATTTT.

The chain has TRBV6-5 and TRBJ1-2; no firm D call. CDR1 and CDR2 from the germline V gene are MNHEY and SVGAGI. V lost 10 bases and J lost 1, with 10 bases in between. The CDR3 spans 12 residues. The CDR3 bases are TGTGCCACCTTGCGGGGTAACTATGGCTACACCTTC. This codes for CATLRGNYGYTF.

The CDR3 region has the DNA TGTGCCAGCAGTGAGGCTCGGGGAACTTTCTATGGCTACACCTTC. Protein product: CASSEARGTFYGYTF. V gene TRBV2 combines with J gene TRBJ1-2; D call uncertain. This CDR3 region has 15 residues. The germline CDR1 and CDR2 sequences are SNHLY and FYNNEI. The ends were cut back, 3 bases at V and 4 bases at J, with 15 bases in the middle.

This sequence joins TRBV6-5 and TRBJ2-3; a weak D match, TRBD2 (6 bases). Germline CDR1 reads MNHEY; CDR2 reads SVGAGI. Trimming took 5 bases from V and 5 from J, leaving 14 bases between them. The CDR3 runs to 14 residues. The CDR3 bases are TGTGCCAGCAGTCTGGGGCCGGAGGGAGATACGCAGTATTTT. The encoded protein is CASSLGPEGDTQYF.

This chain connects TRBV5-6 to TRBJ2-2; 8 bases fit TRBD2. V gave up 3 bases and J gave up 4 bases; unmatched junction bases: 11. This CDR3 region has 17 residues. Germline CDR1 reads SGHDT; CDR2 reads YYEEEE. As DNA, the CDR3 is TGTGCCAGCAGCTATCCGGTGGGACTAGGAAGCACCGGGGAGCTGTTTTTT. Amino acids: CASSYPVGLGSTGELFF.

The chain has TRBV6-5 and TRBJ1-4; D unresolved. The CDR3 has 15 residues. CDR1 MNHEY and CDR2 SVGAGI come from the germline V gene. Trimming pared 0 bases from V and 3 bases from J, leaving 8 bases between. The CDR3 nucleotides are TGTGCCAGCAGTTACTCGATGTCGGCTAATGAAAAACTGTTTTTT. Its translation: CASSYSMSANEKLFF.

The chain recombines TRBV19 with TRBJ2-2; D gene ambiguous. CDR1 is LNHDA, CDR2 SQIVND, per germline (reference sequence). The CDR3 totals 13 residues. Trimming pared 0 bases from V and 7 bases from J, leaving 6 bases between. This CDR3 is CASSIDRGGELFF. The CDR3, as DNA: TGTGCCAGTAGTATAGATCGAGGCGGGGAGCTGTTTTTT.

This clone was recorded only once. The gene calls are TRBV27 and TRBJ2-3; 7 positions match TRBD2. Looked up from germline, CDR1 is MNHEY and CDR2 is SMNVEV (reference sequence). This CDR3 has 14 residues. V shed 3 bases, J shed 5 bases, and the junction held 5 bases outside the gene matches. The CDR3, as DNA: TGTGCCAGCAGTTTCAGGGAGGGTCGAGATACGCAGTATTTT. Amino acids: CASSFREGRDTQYF.

The rearrangement joins TRBV14 to TRBJ2-7; 8 nucleotides agree with TRBD1. The CDR3 loop spans 16 amino acids. Germline assignment: CDR1 SGHDN and CDR2 FVKESK. J lost 4 bases, V lost 4 bases, and 12 bases had no gene match. In DNA, the CDR3 is TGTGCCAGCAGCCCACTGGGACAGGCGTCTTTTTACGAGCAGTACTTC. Protein sequence: CASSPLGQASFYEQYF.

This sequence joins TRBV7-3 and TRBJ2-2, with TRBD1 matching over 9 bases. The CDR3 extends over 16 amino acids. Germline V gene sequence: CDR1 SGHTA, CDR2 FQGTGA. J lost 5 bases, V lost 5 bases, and 9 bases had no gene match. The CDR3 DNA sequence: TGTGCCAGCAGCCCCAGACAGGGGGGCGCGACCGGGGAGCTGTTTTTT. It codes for CASSPRQGGATGELFF.

The chain carries TRBV2 and TRBJ2-2, with 8 bases that match TRBD1. The CDR3 is 14 residues long. V lost 6 bases, J lost 1 base, and 1 base stayed unmatched. The germline V gene has CDR1 SNHLY and CDR2 FYNNEI. CDR3 loop: CASRTGENTGELFF. The CDR3 coding sequence is TGTGCCAGCAGGACAGGGGAGAACACCGGGGAGCTGTTTTTT.

The chain employs TRBV5-1 and TRBJ1-5; D might be TRBD1 (6 bases). CDR3 size: 14 residues. Germline loops: CDR1 SGHRS, CDR2 YFSETQ. The V end was cut by 0 bases, the J end by 7 bases, with 11 bases between. CDR3 in amino acids: CASSLEGGRQPQHF. As DNA, the CDR3 is TGCGCCAGCAGCTTGGAGGGGGGGCGGCAGCCCCAGCATTTT.

This sequence joins TRBV7-9 and TRBJ1-6, with no clear D. CDR1 SEHNR and CDR2 FQNEAQ come from the germline V gene (reference sequence). CDR3 size: 12 residues. Between the trimmed V and J ends, which lost 5 bases and 9 bases, there was a span of 8 bases. The CDR3 nucleotides read TGTGCCAGCAGCCCAGAGGGTTCACCCCTCCACTTT. Its translation: CASSPEGSPLHF.

This clone has only a few counts. CDR3 nucleotides: TGTGCCAGCAGCTTACTTGTGGGGCTCACTACAGTTGCCGGGGAGCTGTTTTTT. Amino acid sequence: CASSLLVGLTTVAGELFF. This sequence joins TRBV7-9 and TRBJ2-2; D possibly corresponds to TRBD1 (5 bases). With 2 bases removed from V and 6 bases from J, the gap between germline ends came to 22 bases. Germline CDR1 reads SEHNR; CDR2 reads FQNEAQ (reference sequence). This CDR3 comprises 18 residues. Looking up the rest from reference TRBV7-9 and TRBJ2-2 gives the full variable domain: DTGVSQNPRHKITKRGQNVTFRCDPISEHNRLYWYRQTLGQGPEFLTYFQNEAQLEKSRLLSDRFSAERPKGSFSTLEIQRTEQGDSAMYLCASSLLVGLTTVAGELFFGEGSRLTVL.

This clone was detected a few times. J is TRBJ2-3 and V is TRBV30, with TRBD2 matching 7 bases. Germline assignment: CDR1 GTSNPN and CDR2 SVGIG (reference sequence). J gave up 2 bases and V 3 bases, and 2 bases lay outside the gene matches. The CDR3 runs to 13 residues. The CDR3 reads CAWSRGVTDTQYF. The CDR3 region has the DNA TGTGCCTGGAGCCGGGGGGTCACAGATACGCAGTATTTT.

The chain joins TRBV9 to TRBJ1-2, with TRBD1 identical over 10 bases. Trimming at V came to 2 bases and at J to 8 bases, leaving 9 bases not matched to a gene. Germline CDR1 reads SGDLS; CDR2 reads YYNGEE. CDR3 length: 15 residues. CDR3 bases: TGTGCCAGCAGCGTGTATACCGGGACAGGGGCCGGCTACACCTTC. It yields the protein CASSVYTGTGAGYTF.

This rearrangement joins TRBV29-1 to TRBJ2-3; 8 bases match TRBD2. The J segment lost 1 base and the V segment lost 8 bases, leaving 5 bases of the junction unmatched. The CDR3 extends over 13 amino acids. Germline CDR1 SQVTM, CDR2 ANQGSEA. CDR3 nucleotide sequence: TGCAGCTTCCGGGGGGGCGGCACAGATACGCAGTATTTT. It specifies CSFRGGGTDTQYF.

This sequence joins TRBV3-1 (or the pseudogene TRBV3-2) and TRBJ2-5; weak D call: TRBD1 (5 bases). This CDR3 spans 15 amino acids. V shed 1 base and J shed 4 bases, with 13 bases lying between them. CDR1 and CDR2 (germline): LGHDT, YNNKEL (reference sequence). The DNA for the CDR3 is TGTGCCAGCAGCCAAGGAGACAGTTGGGGAGAGACCCAGTACTTC. It specifies CASSQGDSWGETQYF.

This clone was observed once. This chain uses TRBV3-1 (or the pseudogene TRBV3-2) with TRBJ2-5; the D gene is possibly TRBD2 (6 bases). Trimming stripped 7 bases from V and 2 bases from J, with 14 bases between. Germline CDR1 and CDR2: LGHDT and YNNKEL (reference sequence). The CDR3 is made up of 14 amino acids. In DNA form, the CDR3 reads TGTGCCAGCAACTCGGGGGTAGGGCAAGAGACCCAGTACTTC. Protein product: CASNSGVGQETQYF.

The V call is TRBV9, the J call TRBJ1-1; 11 nucleotides match TRBD1. Germline assignment: CDR1 SGDLS and CDR2 YYNGEE. The CDR3 extends over 15 amino acids. V lost 6 bases and J lost 4; bases outside the gene matches: 8. The CDR3 sequence is CASTRTGTGGTEAFF. In DNA form, the CDR3 reads TGTGCCAGCACTCGCACCGGGACAGGGGGCACTGAAGCTTTCTTT.

The J gene is TRBJ2-5, the V gene TRBV13; TRBD2 aligns across 11 bases. The CDR3 contains 16 residues. V shed 4 bases and J 5 bases; nucleotides not matched to a gene: 9. Germline-derived CDR1 and CDR2 are PRHDT and FYEKMQ (reference sequence). The CDR3 coding sequence is TGTGCCAGCAGCTCCTCCGTAGCGGGGGGGAAGGAGACCCAGTACTTC. The encoded protein is CASSSSVAGGKETQYF.

The chain carries TRBV4-3 and TRBJ2-1; D is possibly TRBD2 (5 bases). V was trimmed by 4 bases and J by 7 bases, leaving 14 bases between them. In germline, CDR1 is LGHNA, CDR2 YSLEER. The CDR3 runs 14 residues. The chain's CDR3 is CASSLPGLGNEQFF. For the CDR3, the DNA is TGCGCCAGCAGCCTTCCCGGACTGGGGAATGAGCAGTTCTTC.